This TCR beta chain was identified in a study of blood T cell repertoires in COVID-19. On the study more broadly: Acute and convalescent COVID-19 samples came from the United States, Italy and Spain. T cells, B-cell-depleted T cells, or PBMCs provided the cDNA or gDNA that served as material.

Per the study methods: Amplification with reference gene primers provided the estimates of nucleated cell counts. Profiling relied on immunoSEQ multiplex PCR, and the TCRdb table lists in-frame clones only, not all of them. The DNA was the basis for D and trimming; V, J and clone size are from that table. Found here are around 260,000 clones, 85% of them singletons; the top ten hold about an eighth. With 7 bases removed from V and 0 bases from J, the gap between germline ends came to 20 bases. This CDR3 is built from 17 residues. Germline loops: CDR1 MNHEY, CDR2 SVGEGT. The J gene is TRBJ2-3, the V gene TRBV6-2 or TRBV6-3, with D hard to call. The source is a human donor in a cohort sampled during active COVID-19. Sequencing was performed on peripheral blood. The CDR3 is CASTPFGDFSSTDTQYF. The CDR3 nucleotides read TGTGCCAGCACCCCCTTTGGAGACTTTTCTAGCACAGATACGCAGTATTTT.